This T cell receptor beta chain appears in the sequencing data of a study of human T cells and chemical hapten exposure. One entry per CDR3 protein, called by TCRdb with MiXCR from the RACE reads. In the table there are some 180,000 distinct CDR3 sequences, around 23% of which are singletons. This sample's time point: patch test 3, about 24 weeks after DPC sensitization. Regarding treatment: therapeutic diphenylcyclopropenone sensitization with weekly scalp DPC. The CDR3 extends over 17 amino acids. The V and J ends lost 5 bases and 1 base, in that order; junction bases with no gene match: 12. Germline values: CDR1 LGHNT, CDR2 FRNRAP.

The source of this sequence is a woman aged 40 to 50 with alopecia areata. Some clones in this sample may be carry-over from other donors' samples. The chain combines TRBV12-5 with TRBJ2-7, with 9 bases fitting TRBD1. Material: whole blood, obtained in connection with sensitization to the hapten diphenylcyclopropenone (DPC). The CDR3 region has the DNA TGTGCTAGTGGTATATTCCGGGACAGGGAGAGTTCCTACGAGCAGTACTTC. Translated, it gives CASGIFRDRESSYEQYF.